This T cell receptor beta chain derives from a study of T-cell reconstitution after alpha-beta-depleted transplantation in children (dated by TCRdb to about 2016). Looking at the study overall: The study quantitatively tracked T-cell immune reconstitution after TCRalphabeta/CD19-depleted allogeneic hematopoietic cell transplantation in children using TCR repertoire profiling.

CDR3 length: 12 amino acids, cysteine to phenylalanine. The only DNA kept is the CDR3, 36 bases in frame from the first base. Sequences SQVTM (CDR1) and ANQGSEA (CDR2) are obtained from the germline V gene. V has 7 bases trimmed and J has 2 bases trimmed; junction bases matching no gene number 2. Paper-wide results and their limitations: Apparently early alphabetaT-cell count recovery about two months after transplant reportedly relied on only several hundred rapidly expanded clones derived from non-depleted graft cells. The frequencies of hyperexpanded clones fell over the following months, and after one year, T-cell counts and TCRbeta diversity were mostly attributed to newly produced T cells. In some patients, the high TCRbeta diversity seen at day 60 was put down to recipient T cells and intrathymic progenitors that had survived conditioning.

Sample treatment or condition, as interpreted from the label and publication: allogeneic hematopoietic cell transplantation with graft depleted of TCRalphabeta T cells and CD19 B cells. Transplant recipients were children who received TCRalphabeta/CD19-depleted allogeneic hematopoietic cell grafts. This clonotype was observed a handful of times. This receptor's antigen is unknown. Nothing much larger sits one base from this clone, and base qualities are not available. The library was generated by PCR. Sequencing used an Illumina HiSeq 2500. TCR library preparation used molecular barcoding, with unique molecular identifiers applied to normalize quantification of the TCRbeta repertoire. The public sequencing data were trimmed at Q25 with fastp and processed into clonotypes with MiXCR by TCRdb, which kept only in-frame beta chains. Merged by CDR3 protein, the rows form single entries marked with the most common genes and DNA. Within this sample are 75,000 to 80,000 distinct CDR3 sequences, with 15% to 20% of them counted one time only. Of the sample, 51% is held by the ten largest clones.

Recombination connected TRBV29-1 to TRBJ1-3; a stretch of 7 junction bases matches TRBD1. Here the sequenced sample was PBMCs, mostly from graft donor cells, taken 360 days after TCRalphabeta/CD19-depleted stem cell transplant. The sequence derives from a male patient aged 2 to 9 who had a stem cell transplant for acute lymphoblastic leukemia, so the T cells may come from the graft donor. The bases are TGCAGCGCAGGGGGGGCTGGAAACACCATATATTTT. The translation is CSAGGAGNTIYF.